This T cell receptor beta chain was captured by sequencing in a study of T cells in localized non-small cell lung cancer. Broader study findings: A median of roughly 50 of the top 100 tumor clones appeared in adjacent lung, which was paired and uninvolved. There was higher T cell clonality in uninvolved adjacent lung than in tumor, and it was highest there. Because sequencing included only one region (of the tumor), heterogeneity remains possible. Among blood samples, higher T cell density accompanied longer overall survival.

The CDR3 is made up of 15 amino acids. Trimming removed 5 bases at V and 2 bases at J, with 16 bases between. The germline gives CDR1 SGHTA, CDR2 FQGNSA. A word on this clone: Its antigen is undetermined.

Repertoires were generated with immunoSEQ multiplex PCR, while TCRdb's copy carries only in-frame clones and drops some. The sample lists 30,000 to 40,000 clones; approximately 83% were seen once. The source is a man aged 35-69 years with stage I lung adenocarcinoma. Material: peripheral blood, obtained before any cancer treatment. J is TRBJ2-7 and V is TRBV7-2; the D gene is possibly TRBD1 (6 bases). The CDR3 region is CASSLSRDTPYEQYF. The DNA for the CDR3 is TGTGCCAGCAGCCTTAGTCGGGACACCCCCTACGAGCAGTACTTC.